This is a list of T cell receptor beta chains from one sample in a study of graft-versus-host responses after intestinal transplantation. These receptors' antigens are unknown. Sequencing used immunoSEQ multiplex PCR; TCRdb keeps in-frame clones, though not all of them. The table records more than 100,000 clones, 93% of them present only once. This sample comprised unstimulated CD8+ T cells sorted from spleen or lymph node cells, obtained before intestinal transplant. Receptor source: a human donor who received an intestinal transplant. The conserved cysteine and the conserved F or W are not part of the CDR3 here. D genes are given only for firm matches. Only part of the rows carry a size: once, few, many, or a class if the clone is expanded.

V gene: TRBV19; J gene: TRBJ2-7; CDR3 length: 13; clone size: NA; D gene: NA; CDR3 protein: ASSIAGWGLNEQY
V gene: TRBV4-1; J gene: TRBJ2-6; CDR3 length: 17; clone size: NA; D gene: TRBD2; CDR3 protein: ASSPRRGTSDSGANVLT
V gene: TRBV11-2; J gene: TRBJ2-3; CDR3 length: 11; clone size: NA; D gene: NA; CDR3 protein: ASRSAPTDTQY
V gene: TRBV14; J gene: TRBJ2-1; CDR3 length: 14; clone size: NA; D gene: NA; CDR3 protein: ASSQVRGGPLNEQF
V gene: TRBV6-6; J gene: TRBJ2-1; CDR3 length: 11; clone size: NA; D gene: NA; CDR3 protein: ASSYSDNNEQF
V gene: TRBV19; J gene: TRBJ2-1; CDR3 length: 13; clone size: NA; D gene: TRBD2; CDR3 protein: ASSIGGLVYNEQF
V gene: TRBV6-5; J gene: TRBJ1-1; CDR3 length: 12; clone size: NA; D gene: NA; CDR3 protein: ASVPSLYWTEAF
V gene: TRBV5-1; J gene: TRBJ2-7; CDR3 length: 13; clone size: once; D gene: NA; CDR3 protein: ASSQLDSVSYEQY
V gene: TRBV7-6; J gene: TRBJ2-5; CDR3 length: 14; clone size: NA; D gene: NA; CDR3 protein: ASSLVVGRLQETQY
V gene: TRBV7-9; J gene: TRBJ1-4; CDR3 length: 11; clone size: NA; D gene: NA; CDR3 protein: ASSLVGREKLF
V gene: TRBV7-9; J gene: TRBJ1-2; CDR3 length: 11; clone size: NA; D gene: NA; CDR3 protein: ASRQTMDYGYT
V gene: TRBV15; J gene: TRBJ1-2; CDR3 length: 11; clone size: NA; D gene: TRBD1; CDR3 protein: ATSLDRGDGYT
V gene: TRBV27; J gene: TRBJ1-1; CDR3 length: 12; clone size: NA; D gene: NA; CDR3 protein: ANLRWSGHTEAF
V gene: TRBV9; J gene: TRBJ2-1; CDR3 length: 16; clone size: NA; D gene: TRBD2; CDR3 protein: ASSVASGGIGGHNEQF
V gene: TRBV6-5; J gene: TRBJ2-1; CDR3 length: 12; clone size: NA; D gene: NA; CDR3 protein: ASCYGRGYNEQF
V gene: TRBV2; J gene: TRBJ2-1; CDR3 length: 11; clone size: NA; D gene: TRBD2; CDR3 protein: ASSPTSGSEQF
V gene: TRBV9; J gene: TRBJ1-1; CDR3 length: 12; clone size: NA; D gene: NA; CDR3 protein: ASSDPGRGPEAF
V gene: TRBV11-2; J gene: TRBJ1-1; CDR3 length: 10; clone size: NA; D gene: NA; CDR3 protein: ASSPWAMEAF
V gene: TRBV4-2; J gene: TRBJ1-6; CDR3 length: 16; clone size: NA; D gene: NA; CDR3 protein: ASSQDPGQSSYNSPLH
V gene: TRBV4-1; J gene: TRBJ2-3; CDR3 length: 14; clone size: once; D gene: NA; CDR3 protein: ASSQVFRTDADTQY
V gene: TRBV29-1; J gene: TRBJ1-2; CDR3 length: 11; clone size: once; D gene: NA; CDR3 protein: SVEEQGAYGYT
V gene: TRBV5-4; J gene: TRBJ2-3; CDR3 length: 13; clone size: NA; D gene: NA; CDR3 protein: ASSLAGALADTQY
V gene: TRBV29-1; J gene: TRBJ1-5; CDR3 length: 11; clone size: NA; D gene: NA; CDR3 protein: SVDPGGNQPQH
V gene: TRBV7-2; J gene: TRBJ2-5; CDR3 length: 15; clone size: NA; D gene: TRBD2; CDR3 protein: ASSTRLGLADQETQY
V gene: TRBV6-5; J gene: TRBJ2-2; CDR3 length: 14; clone size: NA; D gene: NA; CDR3 protein: ASSYDVRLGVRELF
V gene: TRBV19; J gene: TRBJ2-1; CDR3 length: 14; clone size: NA; D gene: NA; CDR3 protein: ASKEEAGALYNEQF
V gene: TRBV28; J gene: TRBJ2-1; CDR3 length: 12; clone size: NA; D gene: NA; CDR3 protein: ASSFGRPYNEQF
V gene: TRBV11-2; J gene: TRBJ2-5; CDR3 length: 12; clone size: NA; D gene: NA; CDR3 protein: ASSPPGSKETQY
V gene: TRBV19; J gene: TRBJ1-2; CDR3 length: 11; clone size: NA; D gene: NA; CDR3 protein: ASFFPGIAGYT
V gene: TRBV9; J gene: TRBJ2-6; CDR3 length: 16; clone size: once; D gene: NA; CDR3 protein: ASSVRGGDASGANVLT
V gene: TRBV14; J gene: TRBJ2-3; CDR3 length: 13; clone size: NA; D gene: NA; CDR3 protein: ASSQDLGGTDTQY
V gene: TRBV5-1; J gene: TRBJ2-1; CDR3 length: 17; clone size: NA; D gene: TRBD2; CDR3 protein: ASSLVLKRGSPRVNEQF
V gene: TRBV14; J gene: TRBJ1-2; CDR3 length: 13; clone size: NA; D gene: NA; CDR3 protein: ASSQYNQGLYGYT
V gene: TRBV10-3; J gene: TRBJ2-7; CDR3 length: 11; clone size: NA; D gene: TRBD2; CDR3 protein: AISDRGGYEQY
V gene: TRBV6-6; J gene: TRBJ1-2; CDR3 length: 11; clone size: NA; D gene: NA; CDR3 protein: ASSQTLDYGYT
V gene: TRBV4-1; J gene: TRBJ1-1; CDR3 length: 14; clone size: NA; D gene: NA; CDR3 protein: ASSQPIQGWNTEAF
V gene: TRBV7-9; J gene: TRBJ2-1; CDR3 length: 11; clone size: NA; D gene: NA; CDR3 protein: ASSLGASVGQF
V gene: TRBV7-9; J gene: TRBJ2-7; CDR3 length: 14; clone size: NA; D gene: TRBD2; CDR3 protein: ASSFLGQGLPDEQY
V gene: TRBV5-1; J gene: TRBJ2-7; CDR3 length: 15; clone size: NA; D gene: NA; CDR3 protein: ASSLGGLSHLSYEQY
V gene: TRBV9; J gene: TRBJ2-3; CDR3 length: 13; clone size: NA; D gene: NA; CDR3 protein: ASSVGGGARDTQY
V gene: TRBV6-1; J gene: TRBJ1-2; CDR3 length: 13; clone size: NA; D gene: NA; CDR3 protein: ASSEALRADYGYT
V gene: TRBV6-5; J gene: TRBJ2-7; CDR3 length: 12; clone size: NA; D gene: NA; CDR3 protein: ASSDAGRYYEQY
V gene: TRBV5-1; J gene: TRBJ1-1; CDR3 length: 16; clone size: NA; D gene: NA; CDR3 protein: ASSLRQDTADWDTEAF
V gene: TRBV19; J gene: TRBJ1-1; CDR3 length: 8; clone size: NA; D gene: TRBD1; CDR3 protein: ASRGYEAF
V gene: TRBV11-2; J gene: TRBJ1-1; CDR3 length: 15; clone size: once; D gene: NA; CDR3 protein: ASSYWDPRVGNTEAF
V gene: TRBV5-1; J gene: TRBJ1-3; CDR3 length: 13; clone size: NA; D gene: TRBD1; CDR3 protein: ASSSDRGLGNTIY
V gene: TRBV5-1; J gene: TRBJ1-2; CDR3 length: 13; clone size: once; D gene: TRBD1; CDR3 protein: ASSWAPVTGDGYT
V gene: TRBV6-5; J gene: TRBJ1-2; CDR3 length: 11; clone size: NA; D gene: NA; CDR3 protein: ASSYSGFYGYT
V gene: TRBV6-5; J gene: TRBJ2-1; CDR3 length: 11; clone size: once; D gene: TRBD1; CDR3 protein: ASSSGQANEQF
V gene: TRBV9; J gene: TRBJ2-3; CDR3 length: 14; clone size: NA; D gene: NA; CDR3 protein: ASSVDGRERTDTQY
V gene: TRBV5-6; J gene: TRBJ2-7; CDR3 length: 12; clone size: NA; D gene: NA; CDR3 protein: ASSLLNGSYEQY